One sample yielded the 29 T cell receptor beta chains listed below, sequenced in a study of long-term antiretroviral therapy in people with HIV. The assay used was immunoSEQ (version v3.0), run at survey level. TCRdb keeps only in-frame clones here, not all; method: immunoSEQ multiplex PCR. Of tens of thousands of clones listed, about three quarters were seen once; the top ten hold roughly 6.6%. Sequenced here: unsorted PBMCs, sampled 2 years after starting antiretroviral therapy. Receptor source: a woman aged 45-65 years with HIV.

This chain links TRBV15 with TRBJ2-3; TRBD1 aligns across 7 bases. Germline CDR1 LNHNV, CDR2 YYDKDF (reference sequence). This CDR3 comprises 15 residues. J was trimmed by 5 bases and V by 8 bases; bases with no gene match: 13. The CDR3 reads CATVVGQSSQDTQYF. The CDR3 DNA follows: TGTGCCACCGTAGTGGGACAGTCTTCACAAGATACGCAGTATTTT.

The chain uses TRBV7-2 and TRBJ1-5, with a tentative D call TRBD1 (5 bases). The germline V and J ends were trimmed by 1 base and 2 bases, with 9 bases remaining between them. The CDR3 length is 15 residues. Per germline, CDR1 SGHTA and CDR2 FQGNSA. CDR3 region: CASSLERGRNQPQHF. CDR3 DNA sequence: TGTGCCAGCAGCTTAGAGAGGGGACGCAATCAGCCCCAGCATTTT.

This chain uses TRBV30 with TRBJ1-5; D is uncertain. Trimming shortened V by 5 bases and J by 0 bases, and 8 bases separated the two germline ends. CDR3 length equals 13 residues. The germline CDR1 and CDR2 sequences are GTSNPN and SVGIG (reference sequence). The CDR3, as DNA: TGTGCCTGGGCCGGCAGTAGCAATCAGCCCCAGCATTTT. Residues: CAWAGSSNQPQHF.

This clone was seen a few times. The chain links TRBV7-3 to TRBJ1-6; D not certain. V was cut by 2 bases and J by 14 bases, with 13 bases left in between. The CDR3 spans 13 residues. Germline CDR1 reads SGHTA; CDR2 reads FQGTGA. The CDR3 nucleotides read TGTGCCAGCAGCTTAGTTGGCTCCATGGCCCTCCACTTT. Translation: CASSLVGSMALHF.

The chain links TRBV7-9 to TRBJ2-3, with 7 positions matching TRBD2. V shed 5 bases, J shed 1 base, and the junction held 6 bases outside the gene matches. Germline V gene sequence: CDR1 SEHNR, CDR2 FQNEAQ (reference sequence). CDR3 length: 15 amino acids. CDR3 loop: CASSRREVGTDTQYF. DNA of the CDR3: TGTGCCAGCAGCCGCCGGGAGGTAGGCACAGATACGCAGTATTTT.

The chain combines TRBV27 with TRBJ1-6; D uncertain. Trimming removed 4 bases at V and 7 bases at J, with 8 bases between. CDR1 MNHEY and CDR2 SMNVEV come from the germline V gene (reference sequence). This CDR3 contains 13 residues. The CDR3 nucleotides read TGTGCCAGCAGTTCCATTGCGAATTCACCCCTCCACTTT. Amino acids: CASSSIANSPLHF.

The chain carries TRBV5-5 and TRBJ1-1, with D possibly TRBD1 on 5 matching bases. The CDR3 spans 14 residues. Germline CDR1 is SGHKS and CDR2 is YYEKEE (reference sequence). Trimming shortened V by 3 bases and J by 4 bases, and 13 bases separated the two germline ends. The CDR3 bases are TGTGCCAGCAGCTCTGGGTGGGGGGGCACTGAAGCTTTCTTT. It is translated as CASSSGWGGTEAFF.

V usage is TRBV7-6 and J usage is TRBJ2-2, with a possible D match to TRBD2 (5 bases). Germline CDR1 and CDR2: SGHVS and FNYEAQ. The CDR3 has 14 amino acids. Deletions cut 3 bases from V and 6 bases from J, with 11 bases between. CDR3 residues: CASSFPLASGELFF. In nucleotides, the CDR3 is TGTGCCAGCAGCTTCCCCTTAGCGTCCGGGGAGCTGTTTTTT.

The chain is built from TRBV18 and TRBJ1-1, with D possibly being TRBD1 (6 bases). In germline, CDR1 is KGHSH, CDR2 LQKENI. V gave up 3 bases and J gave up 6 bases, with 11 bases separating them. CDR3 length: 13 residues. The CDR3 nucleotides read TGTGCCAGCTCACCCCGGACAGACGCTGAAGCTTTCTTT. It translates to CASSPRTDAEAFF.

The V call is TRBV2, the J call TRBJ1-2; D is ambiguous. The CDR3 has 16 residues. Germline CDR1 reads SNHLY; CDR2 reads FYNNEI. Trimming took 5 bases from V and 0 from J, leaving 16 bases between them. CDR3 in DNA: TGTGCCAGCAGTCTAAATAATAGGGAAGCTAACTATGGCTACACCTTC. It encodes CASSLNNREANYGYTF.

V gene TRBV30 combines with J gene TRBJ1-1; TRBD1 matches 10 bases. Germline V gene sequence: CDR1 GTSNPN, CDR2 SVGIG (reference sequence). The CDR3 sequence is 16 residues long. Trimming took 2 bases from V and 2 from J; bases not matched to a gene: 8. In nucleotides, the CDR3 is TGTGCCTGGAGTAGGGACAGGGGTTTTAGAAACACTGAAGCTTTCTTT. Translating it yields CAWSRDRGFRNTEAFF.

This clone was seen only once. The chain is built from TRBV4-2 and TRBJ2-5; 10 nucleotides line up with TRBD1. Germline V gene data show CDR1 as LGHNA and CDR2 as YNFKEQ. CDR3 length: 19 amino acids. Trimming took 4 bases from V and 4 from J; bases not matched to a gene: 18. CDR3 bases: TGTGCCAGCAGCCTCCTCTCCGGGACAGGGGCCACAGGTGTAGAGACCCAGTACTTC. This sequence encodes CASSLLSGTGATGVETQYF.

This clone was detected a few times. The chain combines TRBV7-9 with TRBJ2-5; D gene uncertain. V was cut by 1 base and J by 2 bases, with 8 bases left in between. CDR1 is SEHNR and CDR2 is FQNEAQ in the germline V gene (reference sequence). CDR3 length equals 14 residues. CDR3 region: CASSLVQAQETQYF. Written as DNA, the CDR3 is TGTGCCAGCAGCTTAGTTCAGGCACAAGAGACCCAGTACTTC.

The V call is TRBV27, the J call TRBJ2-2; 7 bases fit TRBD1. V gave up 6 bases and J gave up 5 bases; unmatched junction bases: 6. The CDR3 is made up of 14 amino acids. Germline lookup yields CDR1 MNHEY and CDR2 SMNVEV (reference sequence). CDR3 loop: CASSATGSTGELFF. The CDR3 DNA reads as TGTGCCAGCAGCGCGACAGGGTCTACCGGGGAGCTGTTTTTT.

V is TRBV5-1 and J is TRBJ1-3, with TRBD1 as a possible D gene (6 bases). The CDR3 is 14 residues long. Germline CDR1 reads SGHRS; CDR2 reads YFSETQ. V lost 0 bases to trimming and J lost 6 bases, with 10 bases between them. CDR3 in DNA: TGCGCCAGCAGCTTGGATTCGGGACAAAACACCATATATTTT. Residues: CASSLDSGQNTIYF. The full variable domain, rest sourced from reference TRBV5-1 and TRBJ1-3, is KAGVTQTPRYLIKTRGQQVTLSCSPISGHRSVSWYQQTPGQGLQFLFEYFSETQRNKGNFPGRFSGRQFSNSRSEMNVSTLELGDSALYLCASSLDSGQNTIYFGEGSWLTVV.

V usage is TRBV29-1 and J usage is TRBJ2-3; D tentatively fits TRBD1 or TRBD2 (6 bases each). The germline gives CDR1 SQVTM, CDR2 ANQGSEA. The CDR3 extends over 13 amino acids. V shed 2 bases and J shed 3 bases, with 9 bases lying between them. The chain's CDR3 is CSVERGVTDTQYF. CDR3 nucleotide sequence: TGCAGCGTTGAAAGGGGGGTAACAGATACGCAGTATTTT.

In its sample, this clone was seen once. The gene calls are TRBV5-1 and TRBJ1-3; D is uncertain. Germline V lookup: CDR1 SGHRS, CDR2 YFSETQ. The CDR3 runs 17 residues. Deletions cut 0 bases from V and 5 bases from J, with 18 bases between. This CDR3 is CASSLVGAGERRNTIYF. CDR3 nucleotides: TGCGCCAGCAGCTTGGTGGGCGCCGGGGAAAGGCGAAACACCATATATTTT.

The chain couples TRBV14 to TRBJ1-2; 7 bases agree with TRBD1. J was trimmed by 5 bases and V by 1 base; bases with no gene match: 7. Germline V gene data show CDR1 as SGHDN and CDR2 as FVKESK. There are 15 residues in the CDR3. As DNA, the CDR3 is TGTGCCAGCAGCCAAGCGGGAGGGGGCTATTATGGCTACACCTTC. It yields the protein CASSQAGGGYYGYTF. The complete variable domain, with remaining parts taken from reference TRBV14 and TRBJ1-2, reads EAGVTQFPSHSVIEKGQTVTLRCDPISGHDNLYWYRRVMGKEIKFLLHFVKESKQDESGMPNNRFLAERTGGTYSTLKVQPAELEDSGVYFCASSQAGGGYYGYTFGSGTRLTVV.

This sequence joins TRBV4-2 and TRBJ2-7; either TRBD1 or TRBD2 may supply D (6 bases each). Trimming took off 0 bases at V and 3 bases at J, with 21 bases between the two ends. CDR1 is LGHNA, CDR2 YNFKEQ, per germline. This CDR3 comprises 18 residues. This CDR3 reads CASSQDPPLGGLHYEQYF. In DNA form, the CDR3 reads TGTGCCAGCAGCCAAGACCCGCCGCTAGGGGGGCTTCACTACGAGCAGTACTTC.

The chain recombines TRBV2 with TRBJ2-5, with 8 bases aligning to TRBD1. V lost 6 bases, J lost 5 bases, and 5 bases stayed unmatched. CDR3 length: 13 residues. In germline, CDR1 is SNHLY, CDR2 FYNNEI. CDR3 DNA: TGTGCCAGCAGGACAGGGGTAACGGAGACCCAGTACTTC. It translates to CASRTGVTETQYF.

The rearrangement joins TRBV4-1 to TRBJ1-1, with TRBD1 identical over 8 bases. The CDR3 is made up of 13 amino acids. The V gene's germline CDR1 is MGHRA and CDR2 YSYEKL. Unmatched junction bases numbered 4, after V lost 4 bases and J lost 6 bases. The DNA for the CDR3 is TGCGCCAGCAGCCCCGACAGGGGTTCTGAAGCTTTCTTT. It translates to CASSPDRGSEAFF.

The chain couples TRBV7-6 to TRBJ2-7; D gene unclear. V was trimmed by 1 base and J by 6 bases, leaving 7 bases between them. The CDR3 length is 12 residues. From germline, CDR1 is SGHVS and CDR2 FNYEAQ. The CDR3 coding sequence is TGTGCCAGCAGCTTAGTACCAAGCGAGCAGTACTTC. Encoded protein: CASSLVPSEQYF.

In this sample, this clone turned up once. The V and J genes are TRBV2 and TRBJ2-5, with 9 bases identical to TRBD2. Trimming took 3 bases from V and 3 from J; bases not matched to a gene: 2. The length of the CDR3 is 14 residues. Germline loops: CDR1 SNHLY, CDR2 FYNNEI. The CDR3 DNA reads as TGTGCCAGCAGTGAGGGACTAGCTGAAGAGACCCAGTACTTC. Translation: CASSEGLAEETQYF.

The genes are TRBV7-2 and TRBJ2-3, with 9 bases matching TRBD2. CDR3 size: 18 residues. Germline V lookup: CDR1 SGHTA, CDR2 FQGNSA. Trimming removed 4 bases from V and 1 base from J; junction bases left unmatched: 12. DNA of the CDR3: TGTGCCAGCAGCTCCTCCCTACTGACTAGCGGCGGCACAGATACGCAGTATTTT. Translation: CASSSSLLTSGGTDTQYF. Supplemented by reference TRBV7-2 and TRBJ2-3, the full variable domain reads GAGVSQSPSNKVTEKGKDVELRCDPISGHTALYWYRQSLGQGLEFLIYFQGNSAPDKSGLPSDRFSAERTGGSVSTLTIQRTQQEDSAVYLCASSSSLLTSGGTDTQYFGPGTRLTVL.

The rearrangement uses TRBV5-1 and TRBJ2-7; perhaps TRBD2 as D (6 bases). This CDR3 region has 13 residues. The V gene's germline CDR1 is SGHRS and CDR2 YFSETQ. The ends were cut back, 0 bases at V and 7 bases at J, with 11 bases in the middle. CDR3 sequence reads: CASSLGRGGEQYF. CDR3 coding DNA: TGCGCCAGCAGCTTGGGGAGGGGTGGAGAGCAGTACTTC.

V usage is TRBV5-6 and J usage is TRBJ2-2; the D gene could be TRBD1 or TRBD2 (6 bases each). From germline, CDR1 is SGHDT and CDR2 YYEEEE. Trimming took off 4 bases at V and 5 bases at J, with 18 bases between the two ends. The CDR3 runs to 16 residues. CDR3: CASSTRGRGPTGELFF. The CDR3 DNA reads as TGTGCCAGCAGCACCCGGGGTCGGGGGCCGACCGGGGAGCTGTTTTTT.

This chain connects TRBV6-1 to TRBJ1-1; D gene ambiguous. This CDR3 has 14 residues. The V end lost 7 bases, the J end lost 10 bases, and 22 bases lay between the germline ends. Germline V lookup: CDR1 MNHNS, CDR2 SASEGT. The CDR3 loop is CASTELGGRLPAFF. The CDR3 DNA sequence: TGTGCCAGCACGGAACTTGGCGGCAGGCTGCCAGCTTTCTTT.

This chain joins TRBV29-1 and TRBJ2-7; D not resolved. This CDR3 comprises 10 residues. Germline V gene lookup returns CDR1 SQVTM and CDR2 ANQGSEA. V shed 4 bases and J shed 5 bases, with 6 bases lying between them. The chain's CDR3 is CSVGANEQYF. The CDR3 DNA reads TGCAGCGTTGGGGCAAACGAGCAGTACTTC.

This clone came up once. At one of its ends the junction is not consistent with the germline gene, which may arise from a read error. CDR3 amino acids: CASSTRTGQKPFYF. CDR3 DNA: TGCGCCAGCAGCACCCGGACAGGCCAGAAACCCTTCTACTTC. This chain joins TRBV4-1 and TRBJ1-2; 7 positions match TRBD1. This CDR3 is 14 amino acids long. CDR1 and CDR2 from the germline V gene are MGHRA and YSYEKL.